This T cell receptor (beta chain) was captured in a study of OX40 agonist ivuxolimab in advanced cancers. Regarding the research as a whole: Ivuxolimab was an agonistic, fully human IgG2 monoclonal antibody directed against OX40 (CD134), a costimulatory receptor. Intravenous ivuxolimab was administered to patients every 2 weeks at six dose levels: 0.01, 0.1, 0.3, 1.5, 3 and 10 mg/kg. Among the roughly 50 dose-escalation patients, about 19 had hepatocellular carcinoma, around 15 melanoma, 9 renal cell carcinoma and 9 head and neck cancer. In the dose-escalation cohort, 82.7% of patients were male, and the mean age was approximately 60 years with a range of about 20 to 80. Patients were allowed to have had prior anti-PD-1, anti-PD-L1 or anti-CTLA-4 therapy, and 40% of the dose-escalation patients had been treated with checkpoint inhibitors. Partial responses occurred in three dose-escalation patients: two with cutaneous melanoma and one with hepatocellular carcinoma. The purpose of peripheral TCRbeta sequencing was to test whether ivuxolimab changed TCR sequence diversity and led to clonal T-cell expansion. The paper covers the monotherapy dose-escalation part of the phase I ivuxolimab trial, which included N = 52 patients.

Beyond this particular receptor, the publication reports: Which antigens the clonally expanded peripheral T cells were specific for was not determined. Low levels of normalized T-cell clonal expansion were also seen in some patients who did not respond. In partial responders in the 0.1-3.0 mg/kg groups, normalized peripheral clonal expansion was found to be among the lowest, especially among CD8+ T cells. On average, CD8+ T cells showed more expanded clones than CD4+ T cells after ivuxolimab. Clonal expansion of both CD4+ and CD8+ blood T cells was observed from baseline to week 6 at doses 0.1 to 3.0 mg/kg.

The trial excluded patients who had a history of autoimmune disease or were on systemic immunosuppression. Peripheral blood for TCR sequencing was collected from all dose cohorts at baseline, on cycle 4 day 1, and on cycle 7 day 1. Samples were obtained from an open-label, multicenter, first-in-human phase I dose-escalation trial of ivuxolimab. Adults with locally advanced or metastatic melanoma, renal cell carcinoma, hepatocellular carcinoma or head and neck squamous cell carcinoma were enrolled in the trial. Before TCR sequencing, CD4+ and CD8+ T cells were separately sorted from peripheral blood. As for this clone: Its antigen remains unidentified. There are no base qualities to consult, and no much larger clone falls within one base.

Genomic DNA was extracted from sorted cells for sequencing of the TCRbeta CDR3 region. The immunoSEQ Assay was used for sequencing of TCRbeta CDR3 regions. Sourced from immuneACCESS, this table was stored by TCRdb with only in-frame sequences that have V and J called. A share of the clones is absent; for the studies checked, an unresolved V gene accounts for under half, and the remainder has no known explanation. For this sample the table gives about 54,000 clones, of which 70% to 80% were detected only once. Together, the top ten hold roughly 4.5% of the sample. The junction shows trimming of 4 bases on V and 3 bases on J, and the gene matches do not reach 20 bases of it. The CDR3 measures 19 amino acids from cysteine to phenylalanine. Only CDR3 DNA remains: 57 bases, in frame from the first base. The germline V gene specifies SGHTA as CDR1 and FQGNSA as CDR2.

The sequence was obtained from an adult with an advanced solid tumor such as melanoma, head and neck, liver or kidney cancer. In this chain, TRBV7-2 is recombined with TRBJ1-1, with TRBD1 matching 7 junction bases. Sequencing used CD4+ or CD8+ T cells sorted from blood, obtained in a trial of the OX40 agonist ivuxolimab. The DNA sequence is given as TGTGCCAGCAGCTCCTCCCTACAGGGGACCCAAGCGAGGGACACTGAAGCTTTCTTT. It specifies CASSSSLQGTQARDTEAFF. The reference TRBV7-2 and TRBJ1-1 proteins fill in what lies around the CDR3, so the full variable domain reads GAGVSQSPSNKVTEKGKDVELRCDPISGHTALYWYRQSLGQGLEFLIYFQGNSAPDKSGLPSDRFSAERTGGSVSTLTIQRTQQEDSAVYLCASSSSLQGTQARDTEAFFGQGTRLTVV.